This T cell receptor (beta chain) originates from a study of T cells in Graves' hyperthyroidism and ophthalmopathy. On the study more broadly: Blood was drawn when the patient was first diagnosed and still untreated.

This clonotype was detected many times. The antigen remains undetermined. General observations from the study: With a median lead of about 6.9 months before onset, the model predicted ophthalmopathy.

It was considered stable Graves' hyperthyroidism when ophthalmopathy did not progress within 18 months. The patients, who ranged from 18 to 65 in age, presented with newly diagnosed hyperthyroidism lasting under 2 months. Researchers amplified the TCR beta CDR3 regions from RNA transcripts. During a first-round RT-PCR of the TCR CDR3, the HTBI primer set was used. MiXCR, applied by TCRdb to the multiplex PCR reads, yields one record per CDR3 protein. The sample contains under 800,000 distinct CDR3 sequences, around 15% of which appear only once. Trimming stripped 5 bases from V and 7 bases from J, with 11 bases between. The CDR3 contains 12 residues. The germline V gene has CDR1 MNHEY and CDR2 SMNVEV (reference sequence).

Sequencing was carried out using blood. The rearrangement links TRBV27 to TRBJ1-2, with a tentative D call TRBD1 (6 bases). This clonotype was obtained from a woman aged 18 to 35 with Graves' hyperthyroidism. The CDR3 DNA sequence: TGTGCCAGCAGTCCAAGGGGGGGTGGCTACACCTTC. It is translated as CASSPRGGGYTF.